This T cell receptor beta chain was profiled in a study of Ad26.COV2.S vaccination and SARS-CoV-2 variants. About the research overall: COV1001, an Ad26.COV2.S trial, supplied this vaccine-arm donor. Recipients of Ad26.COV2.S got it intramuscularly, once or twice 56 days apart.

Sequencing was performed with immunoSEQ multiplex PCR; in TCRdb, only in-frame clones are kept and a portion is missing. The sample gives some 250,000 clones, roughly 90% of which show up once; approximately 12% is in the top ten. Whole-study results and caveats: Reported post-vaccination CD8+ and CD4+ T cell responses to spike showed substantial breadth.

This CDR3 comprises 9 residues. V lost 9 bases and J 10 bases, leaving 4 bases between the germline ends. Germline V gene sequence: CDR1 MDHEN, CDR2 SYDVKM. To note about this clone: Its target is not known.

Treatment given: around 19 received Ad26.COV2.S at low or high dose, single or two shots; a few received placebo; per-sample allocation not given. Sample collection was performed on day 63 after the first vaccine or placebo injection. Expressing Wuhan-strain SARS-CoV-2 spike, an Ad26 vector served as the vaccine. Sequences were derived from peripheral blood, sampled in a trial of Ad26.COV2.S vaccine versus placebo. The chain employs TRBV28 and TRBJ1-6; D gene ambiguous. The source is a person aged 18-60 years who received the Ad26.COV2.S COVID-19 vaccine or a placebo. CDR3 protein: CASGSPLHF. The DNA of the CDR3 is TGTGCCAGTGGATCACCCCTCCACTTT.